This T cell receptor (beta chain) was found in a study of yellow fever vaccine responses in identical twins. The CDR3 extends over 13 amino acids. Germline CDR1 reads PRHDT; CDR2 reads FYEKMQ (reference sequence). Trimming took 4 bases from V and 6 from J, leaving 13 bases between them. Notes on the study in general: Reported findings indicate that twins' vaccine T cell responses seemed partially convergent, partially personalized.

Concerning this clonotype: As yet, its antigen is unknown.

TCRdb called the RT-PCR reads again in MiXCR, with one record for every CDR3 protein. This sample has 4,000 to 5,000 distinct CDR3 sequences, with over 75% found just once. The clonotype originates from a woman aged 18-29 years who received the yellow fever vaccine. V is TRBV13 and J is TRBJ2-7; weak D call: TRBD2 (6 bases). This specimen consisted of T cells from blood (PBMCs), unsorted or a sorted subset (not recorded which), obtained before or after yellow fever vaccination (not recorded which). For the CDR3, the DNA is TGTGCCAGCAGCTACCCATTGGGGGGCGAGCAGTACTTC. Translated, it gives CASSYPLGGEQYF.